The T cell receptor (beta chain) described here comes from a study of cytomegalovirus exposure and HLA in healthy donors. Across the study: Later, an analysis reported that the 130 or so validation repertoires had used the same platform as the approximately 600 first-cohort repertoires.

The CDR3 is 14 residues long. Germline V gene data show CDR1 as MDHEN and CDR2 as SYDVKM. Trimming took 3 bases from V and 8 from J, leaving 13 bases between them. Some clones are missing from TCRdb's copy, which holds only in-frame ones; the method was immunoSEQ multiplex PCR. The sample has roughly 150,000 clones; about 86% are singletons. The TCR sequence derives from a woman in her twenties or thirties in good health and CMV-seronegative. Sequenced sample: PBMCs. This chain links TRBV28 with TRBJ1-4, with D perhaps matching TRBD1 (5 bases). This CDR3 reads CASSLRGSDEKLFF. DNA of the CDR3: TGTGCCAGCAGTTTGCGGGGGTCGGACGAAAAACTGTTTTTT.